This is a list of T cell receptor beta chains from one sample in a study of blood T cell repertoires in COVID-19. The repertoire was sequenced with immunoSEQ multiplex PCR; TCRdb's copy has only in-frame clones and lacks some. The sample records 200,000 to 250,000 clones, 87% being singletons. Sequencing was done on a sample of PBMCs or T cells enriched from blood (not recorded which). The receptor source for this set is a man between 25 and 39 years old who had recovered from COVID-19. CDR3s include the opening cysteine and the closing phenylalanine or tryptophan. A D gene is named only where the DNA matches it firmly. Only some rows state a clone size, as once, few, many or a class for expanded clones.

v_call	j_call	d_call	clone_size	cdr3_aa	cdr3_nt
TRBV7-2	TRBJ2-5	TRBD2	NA	CASSFSLRGREETQYF	TGTGCCAGCAGCTTTTCTTTGCGCGGGAGGGAGGAGACCCAGTACTTC
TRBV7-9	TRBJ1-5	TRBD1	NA	CASSLGQGTQPQHF	TGTGCCAGCAGCTTAGGACAGGGGACTCAGCCCCAGCATTTT
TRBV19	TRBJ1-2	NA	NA	CASSGEGNYGYTF	TGTGCCAGTAGTGGCGAGGGCAACTATGGCTACACCTTC
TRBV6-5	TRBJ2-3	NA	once	CASRGLSSSTDTQYF	TGTGCCAGCCGGGGTTTATCCTCTAGCACAGATACGCAGTATTTT
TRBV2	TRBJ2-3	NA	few	CASSDQGMGTDTQYF	TGTGCCAGCAGTGACCAGGGGATGGGGACAGATACGCAGTATTTT
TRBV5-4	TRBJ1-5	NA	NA	CASSLDGWRGNQPQHF	TGTGCCAGCAGCTTGGATGGTTGGCGGGGCAATCAGCCCCAGCATTTT
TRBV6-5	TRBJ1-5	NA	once	CASSQRGNQPQHF	TGTGCCAGCAGCCAGCGGGGGAATCAGCCCCAGCATTTT
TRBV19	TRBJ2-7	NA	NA	CASSRDTSYEQYF	TGTGCCAGTAGCCGGGACACCTCCTACGAGCAGTACTTC
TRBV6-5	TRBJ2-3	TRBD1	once	CASSYGTGLRDTQYF	TGTGCCAGCAGTTACGGGACAGGGCTCCGGGATACGCAGTATTTT
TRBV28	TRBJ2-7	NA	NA	CASIGAARVTRSNEQYF	TGTGCCAGCATTGGGGCCGCCCGCGTCACGAGAAGTAACGAGCAGTACTTC
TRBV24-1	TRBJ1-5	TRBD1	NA	CATSGSDRSNQPQHF	TGTGCCACCAGTGGATCGGACAGGTCAAATCAGCCCCAGCATTTT
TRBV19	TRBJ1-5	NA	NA	CASSIGVQGNQPQHF	TGTGCCAGTAGTATAGGAGTCCAGGGGAATCAGCCCCAGCATTTT
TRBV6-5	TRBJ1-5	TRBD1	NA	CASSYIPGQAQHF	TGTGCCAGCAGTTACATACCGGGACAGGCCCAGCATTTT
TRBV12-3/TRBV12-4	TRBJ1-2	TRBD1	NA	CASGQGAEGYTF	TGTGCCAGCGGACAGGGGGCGGAGGGCTACACCTTC
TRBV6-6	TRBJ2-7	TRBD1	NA	CASSRGQGPYEQYF	TGTGCCAGCAGCCGAGGACAGGGTCCCTACGAGCAGTACTTC
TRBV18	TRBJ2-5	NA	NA	CASSQGEETQYF	TGTGCCAGCTCACAGGGGGAAGAGACCCAGTACTTC
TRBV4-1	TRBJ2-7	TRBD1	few	CASSHDRAGHEQYF	TGCGCCAGCAGCCACGACAGGGCGGGCCACGAGCAGTACTTC
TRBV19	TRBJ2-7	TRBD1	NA	CASTGQGGSYEQYF	TGTGCCAGTACTGGACAGGGAGGCTCCTACGAGCAGTACTTC
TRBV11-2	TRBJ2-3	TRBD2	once	CASSLPVAGAGADTQYF	TGTGCCAGCAGCTTACCGGTAGCGGGGGCTGGGGCAGATACGCAGTATTTT
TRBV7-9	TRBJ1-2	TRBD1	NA	CASSIPGQGDGYTF	TGTGCCAGCAGCATACCGGGACAGGGCGATGGCTACACCTTC
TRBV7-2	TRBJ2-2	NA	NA	CASSLAGLNTGELFF	TGTGCCAGCAGCTTAGCGGGCCTTAACACCGGGGAGCTGTTTTTT
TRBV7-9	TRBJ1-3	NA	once	CASSSGTGSGNTIYF	TGTGCCAGCAGCAGCGGGACCGGCTCTGGAAACACCATATATTTT
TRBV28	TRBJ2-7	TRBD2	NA	CASRERLASPYEQYF	TGTGCCAGCAGGGAGAGACTAGCGAGCCCCTACGAGCAGTACTTC
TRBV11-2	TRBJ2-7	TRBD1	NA	CASSSPDRSYYEQYF	TGTGCCAGCAGCAGTCCGGACAGGTCGTACTACGAGCAGTACTTC
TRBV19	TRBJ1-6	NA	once	CASRNPGHSPLHF	TGTGCCAGTAGAAACCCAGGTCATTCACCCCTCCACTTT
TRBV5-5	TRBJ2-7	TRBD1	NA	CASSLLTGFGEQYF	TGTGCCAGCAGCCTATTGACAGGGTTTGGAGAGCAGTACTTC
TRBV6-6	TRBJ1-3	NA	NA	CASTPRTENTIYF	TGTGCCAGCACCCCAAGGACAGAAAACACCATATATTTT
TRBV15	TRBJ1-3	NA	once	CATSRDLGGSGNTIYF	TGTGCCACCAGCAGAGATCTAGGGGGCTCTGGAAACACCATATATTTT
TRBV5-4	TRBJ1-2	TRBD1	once	CASSLSGQNYGYTF	TGTGCCAGCAGCTTATCGGGACAGAACTATGGCTACACCTTC
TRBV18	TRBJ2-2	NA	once	CASSRNLADHRIDTGELFF	TGTGCCAGCTCACGCAACTTAGCGGACCATCGGATCGACACCGGGGAGCTGTTTTTT
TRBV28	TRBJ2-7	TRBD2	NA	CASSSTSGILLSYEQYF	TGTGCCAGCAGTTCCACTAGCGGGATTCTACTTTCCTACGAGCAGTACTTC
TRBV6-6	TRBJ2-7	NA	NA	CASTRVSIADEQYF	TGTGCCAGCACGCGGGTCTCAATCGCCGACGAGCAGTACTTC
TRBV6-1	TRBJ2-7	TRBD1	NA	CASSELELGGVYEQYF	TGTGCCAGCAGTGAACTCGAGTTAGGGGGCGTCTACGAGCAGTACTTC
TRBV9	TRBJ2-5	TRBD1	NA	CASSAGQGVTQYF	TGTGCCAGCAGCGCGGGACAGGGAGTGACCCAGTACTTC
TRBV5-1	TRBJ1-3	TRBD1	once	CASSLSAGGTGNTIYF	TGCGCCAGCAGCTTGAGCGCAGGGGGAACGGGAAACACCATATATTTT
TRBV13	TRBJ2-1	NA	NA	CASSFPNSEQFF	TGTGCCAGCAGCTTCCCTAACTCAGAGCAGTTCTTC
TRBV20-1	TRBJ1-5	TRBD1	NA	CSASHDRGNQPQHF	TGCAGTGCTAGTCACGACAGGGGAAATCAGCCCCAGCATTTT
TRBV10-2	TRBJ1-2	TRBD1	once	CASSESTGGARGYTF	TGCGCCAGCAGTGAGTCAACAGGGGGAGCCCGGGGCTACACCTTC
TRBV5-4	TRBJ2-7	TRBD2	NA	CASSRPLAAEQYF	TGTGCCAGCAGCCGACCACTAGCGGCAGAGCAGTACTTC
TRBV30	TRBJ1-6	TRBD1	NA	CAWNQGANNSPLHF	TGTGCCTGGAACCAGGGGGCCAATAATTCACCCCTCCACTTT
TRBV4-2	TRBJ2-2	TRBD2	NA	CASSQDQGAGAGELFF	TGTGCCAGCAGCCAAGATCAAGGGGCGGGGGCCGGGGAGCTGTTTTTT
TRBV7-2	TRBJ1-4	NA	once	CASRSSRDSEKLFF	TGTGCCAGCAGATCATCCCGGGACTCGGAAAAACTGTTTTTT
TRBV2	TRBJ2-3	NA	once	CASRQRSTDTQYF	TGTGCCAGCCGCCAGCGGAGCACAGATACGCAGTATTTT
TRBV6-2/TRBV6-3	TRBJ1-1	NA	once	CASSYARVRQAPEAFF	TGTGCCAGCAGTTACGCGAGAGTAAGGCAGGCTCCTGAAGCTTTCTTT
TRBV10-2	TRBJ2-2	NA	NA	CASGRGNDGELFF	TGCGCCAGCGGGCGAGGGAATGACGGGGAGCTGTTTTTT
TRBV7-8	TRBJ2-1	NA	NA	CASSFSRGEQFF	TGTGCCAGCAGCTTTAGCCGGGGTGAGCAGTTCTTC
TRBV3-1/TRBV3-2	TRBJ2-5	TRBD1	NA	CASSQDPLHPGQGRPQYF	TGTGCCAGCAGCCAAGACCCCCTCCACCCCGGACAGGGGAGGCCCCAGTACTTC
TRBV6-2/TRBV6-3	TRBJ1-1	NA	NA	CASSYGGITNTEAFF	TGTGCCAGCAGTTACGGCGGGATAACGAACACTGAAGCTTTCTTT
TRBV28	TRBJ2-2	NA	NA	CASRSGTPYTGELFF	TGTGCCAGCAGATCCGGGACTCCCTACACCGGGGAGCTGTTTTTT
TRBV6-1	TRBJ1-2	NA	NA	CASSEGGVVIVLYGYTF	TGTGCCAGCAGTGAGGGAGGGGTGGTCATCGTGCTCTATGGCTACACCTTC
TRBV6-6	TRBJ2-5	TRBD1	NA	CASSETGGTETQYF	TGTGCCAGCAGTGAGACAGGGGGGACGGAGACCCAGTACTTC
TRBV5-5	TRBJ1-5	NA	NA	CASSFTSGNQPQHF	TGTGCCAGCAGCTTTACATCAGGGAATCAGCCCCAGCATTTT
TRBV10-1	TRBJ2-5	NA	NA	CASSPGLQETQYF	TGCGCCAGCAGTCCAGGGCTCCAAGAGACCCAGTACTTC
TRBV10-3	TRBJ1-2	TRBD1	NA	CAIREPGQGAVSGYTF	TGTGCCATCAGGGAACCGGGACAGGGGGCCGTCAGTGGCTACACCTTC
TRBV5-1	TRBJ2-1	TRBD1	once	CASSKGTADLSYNEQFF	TGCGCCAGCAGCAAAGGGACAGCGGACTTATCCTACAATGAGCAGTTCTTC
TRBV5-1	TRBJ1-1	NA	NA	CASSLVVSLSNTEAFF	TGCGCCAGCAGCTTGGTTGTATCTTTATCGAACACTGAAGCTTTCTTT
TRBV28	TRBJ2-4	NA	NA	CASSSPTQGENIQYF	TGTGCCAGCAGCTCCCCGACCCAGGGCGAAAACATTCAGTACTTC
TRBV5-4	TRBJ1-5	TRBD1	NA	CASSQGGNQPQHF	TGTGCCAGCAGCCAGGGGGGCAATCAGCCCCAGCATTTT